This is a list of T cell receptor beta chains from one sample in a study of T cells after yellow fever vaccination. MiXCR, applied by TCRdb to the 5' RACE reads, yields one record per CDR3 protein. The sample has some 250,000 distinct CDR3 sequences; more than 3.5% are singletons. Sequences were derived from PBMCs, sampled 15 days after the yellow fever booster vaccination. The receptors originated from a young man who received the YFV17D yellow fever vaccine. Each CDR3 is given with its conserved first and last residue. The D gene is left open where the match is weak. Each size is how often the clone was seen (once, few, many) or a class if it is expanded.

D	V	J	length	size	DNA	CDR3
.	TRBV9	TRBJ2-7	15	many	TGTGCCAGCAGCCCGACGCCGGGGGTCCCCTACGAGCAGTACTTC	CASSPTPGVPYEQYF
.	TRBV4-2	TRBJ2-5	15	few	TGTGCCAGCAGCCTTGGCGGGGTCCTAATCGGGACCCAGTACTTC	CASSLGGVLIGTQYF
TRBD1	TRBV24-1	TRBJ1-1	15	many	TGTGCCACCAGTGATTCAGGTCAGGGGGACACTGAAGCTTTCTTT	CATSDSGQGDTEAFF
.	TRBV5-1	TRBJ2-5	15	many	TGCGCCAGCAGCTTGAGTGGGGGGTTCCAAGAGACCCAGTACTTC	CASSLSGGFQETQYF
.	TRBV5-1	TRBJ2-4	15	many	TGCGCCAGCAGCTCAGGACTATTAGCCAAAAACATTCAGTACTTC	CASSSGLLAKNIQYF
.	TRBV6-6	TRBJ1-5	14	many	TGTGCCAGCTTTGAGCCGGCGGAGGCTCAGCCCCAGCATTTT	CASFEPAEAQPQHF
TRBD2	TRBV2	TRBJ2-7	13	many	TGTGCCAGCAGTGAAAGCGGGATGCGGGGGCAGTACTTC	CASSESGMRGQYF
.	TRBV6-6	TRBJ1-6	14	many	TGTGCCAGCAGTCAGCAGGATCGAAGATCACCCCTCCACTTT	CASSQQDRRSPLHF
.	TRBV5-1	TRBJ2-7	15	many	TGCGCCAGCAGCTTAACAGGGATAGGGTCCTACGAGCAGTACTTC	CASSLTGIGSYEQYF
.	TRBV7-2	TRBJ1-1	15	few	TGTGCCAGCGACCTAATGGGAGGGTTTAGCACTGAAGCTTTCTTT	CASDLMGGFSTEAFF